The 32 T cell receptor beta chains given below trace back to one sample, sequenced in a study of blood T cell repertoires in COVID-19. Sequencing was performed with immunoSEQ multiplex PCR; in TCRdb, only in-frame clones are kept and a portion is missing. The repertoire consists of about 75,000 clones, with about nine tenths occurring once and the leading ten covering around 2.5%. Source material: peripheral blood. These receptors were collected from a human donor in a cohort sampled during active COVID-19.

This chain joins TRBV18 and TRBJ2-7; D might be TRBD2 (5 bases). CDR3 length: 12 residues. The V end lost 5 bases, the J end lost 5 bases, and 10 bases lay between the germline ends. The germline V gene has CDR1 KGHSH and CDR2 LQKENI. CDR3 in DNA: TGTGCCAGCTCAGAACTAGGTAACGAGCAGTACTTC. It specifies CASSELGNEQYF.

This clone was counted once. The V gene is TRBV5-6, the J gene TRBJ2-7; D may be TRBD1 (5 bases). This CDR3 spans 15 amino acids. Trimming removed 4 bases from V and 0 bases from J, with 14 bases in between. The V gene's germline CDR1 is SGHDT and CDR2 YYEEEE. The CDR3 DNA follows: TGTGCCAGCAGCCCGCGAAGGACACTCTCCTACGAGCAGTACTTC. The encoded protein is CASSPRRTLSYEQYF.

The CDR3 DNA reads TGTGCCAGTAGACCCACGGGGTGGAGCACCGGGGAGCTGTTTTTT. Translation: CASRPTGWSTGELFF. J is TRBJ2-2 and V is TRBV19; perhaps TRBD2 as D (5 bases). In germline, CDR1 is LNHDA, CDR2 SQIVND (reference sequence). This CDR3 comprises 15 residues. V lost 6 bases and J lost 4, with 15 bases in between.

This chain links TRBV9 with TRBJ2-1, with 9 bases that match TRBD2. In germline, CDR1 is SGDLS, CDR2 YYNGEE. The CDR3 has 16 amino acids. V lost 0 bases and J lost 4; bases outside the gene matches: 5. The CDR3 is CASSVASGRTYNEQFF. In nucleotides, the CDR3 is TGTGCCAGCAGCGTAGCCAGCGGGAGGACTTACAATGAGCAGTTCTTC.

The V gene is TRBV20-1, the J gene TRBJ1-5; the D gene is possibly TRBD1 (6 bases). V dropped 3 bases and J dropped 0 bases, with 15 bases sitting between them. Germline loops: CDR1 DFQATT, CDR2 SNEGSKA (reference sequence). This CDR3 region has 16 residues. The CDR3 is CSASKGGSASNQPQHF. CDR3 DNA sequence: TGCAGTGCTAGTAAAGGGGGTTCAGCTAGCAATCAGCCCCAGCATTTT.

This chain's CDR3 is CASSRDRGTDTQYF. CDR3 nucleotide sequence: TGCGCCAGCAGCAGGGACAGGGGAACAGATACGCAGTATTTT. V usage is TRBV5-1 and J usage is TRBJ2-3; 10 bases agree with TRBD1. V lost 4 bases and J lost 3; bases outside the gene matches: 2. The CDR3 spans 14 residues. Germline V gene lookup returns CDR1 SGHRS and CDR2 YFSETQ.

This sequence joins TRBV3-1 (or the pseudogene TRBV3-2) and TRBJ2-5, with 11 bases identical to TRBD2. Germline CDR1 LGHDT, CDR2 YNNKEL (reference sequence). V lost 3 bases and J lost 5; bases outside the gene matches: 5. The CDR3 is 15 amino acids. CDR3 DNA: TGTGCCAGCAGCCAGATAGCGGGGGGGCGGGAGACCCAGTACTTC. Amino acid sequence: CASSQIAGGRETQYF.

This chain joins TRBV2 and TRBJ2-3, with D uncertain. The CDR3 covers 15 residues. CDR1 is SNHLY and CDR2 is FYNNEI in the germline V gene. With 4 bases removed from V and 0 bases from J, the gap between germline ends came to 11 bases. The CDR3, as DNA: TGTGCCAGCAGTGGTAGTTACCCTAGCACAGATACGCAGTATTTT. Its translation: CASSGSYPSTDTQYF.

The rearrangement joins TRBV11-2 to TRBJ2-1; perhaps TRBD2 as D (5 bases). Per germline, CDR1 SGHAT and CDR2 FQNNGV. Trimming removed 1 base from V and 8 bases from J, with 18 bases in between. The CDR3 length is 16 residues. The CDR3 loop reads CASSLGGFSWWDEQFF. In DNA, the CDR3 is TGTGCCAGCAGCTTAGGAGGGTTCTCGTGGTGGGATGAGCAGTTCTTC.

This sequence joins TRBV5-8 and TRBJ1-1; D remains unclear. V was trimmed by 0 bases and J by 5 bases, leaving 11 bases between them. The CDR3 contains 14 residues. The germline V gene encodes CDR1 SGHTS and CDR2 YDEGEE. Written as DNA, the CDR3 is TGTGCCAGCAGCTTGGGGCGGGGAGGGACTGAAGCTTTCTTT. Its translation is CASSLGRGGTEAFF.

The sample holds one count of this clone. The CDR3 loop reads CAISEYPAGRGDEQYF. The CDR3 bases are TGTGCCATCAGTGAGTATCCAGCGGGTCGGGGGGACGAGCAGTACTTC. V gene TRBV10-3 combines with J gene TRBJ2-7; TRBD2 matches 7 bases. V trimming: 1 base; J trimming: 5 bases; junction bases outside the gene matches: 11. This CDR3 has 16 residues. The germline V gene has CDR1 ENHRY and CDR2 SYGVKD.

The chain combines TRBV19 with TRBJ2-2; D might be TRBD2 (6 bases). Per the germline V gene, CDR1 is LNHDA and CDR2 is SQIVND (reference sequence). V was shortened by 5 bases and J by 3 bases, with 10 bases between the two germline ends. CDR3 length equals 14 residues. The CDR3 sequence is CASSAGFHTGELFF. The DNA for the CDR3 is TGTGCCAGTAGTGCGGGATTCCACACCGGGGAGCTGTTTTTT.

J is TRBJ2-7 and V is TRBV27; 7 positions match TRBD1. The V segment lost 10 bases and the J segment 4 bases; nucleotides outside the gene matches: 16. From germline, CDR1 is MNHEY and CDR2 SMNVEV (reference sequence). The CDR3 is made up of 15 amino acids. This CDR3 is CATKSRGSQGYEQYF. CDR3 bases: TGTGCCACTAAGTCCAGGGGGTCCCAAGGGTACGAGCAGTACTTC.

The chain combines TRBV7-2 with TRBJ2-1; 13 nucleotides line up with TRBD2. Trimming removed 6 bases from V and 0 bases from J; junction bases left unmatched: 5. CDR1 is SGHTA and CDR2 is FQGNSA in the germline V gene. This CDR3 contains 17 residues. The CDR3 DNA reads TGTGCCAGCAGTCCGAGGACTAGCGGGAGCTCCTACAATGAGCAGTTCTTC. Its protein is CASSPRTSGSSYNEQFF.

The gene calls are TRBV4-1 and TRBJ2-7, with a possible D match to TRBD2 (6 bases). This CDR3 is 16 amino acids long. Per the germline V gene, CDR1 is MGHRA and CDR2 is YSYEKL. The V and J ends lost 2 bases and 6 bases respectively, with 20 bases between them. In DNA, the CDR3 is TGCGCCAGCAGCCAACATCCGGGACTCGGTGACGGCGAGCAGTACTTC. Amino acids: CASSQHPGLGDGEQYF.

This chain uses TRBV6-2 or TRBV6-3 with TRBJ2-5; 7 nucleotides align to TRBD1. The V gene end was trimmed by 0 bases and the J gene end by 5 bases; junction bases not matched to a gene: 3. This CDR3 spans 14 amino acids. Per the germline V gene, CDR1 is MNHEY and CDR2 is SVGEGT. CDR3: CASSYSIRGETQYF. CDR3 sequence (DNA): TGTGCCAGCAGTTACTCGATCAGGGGGGAGACCCAGTACTTC.

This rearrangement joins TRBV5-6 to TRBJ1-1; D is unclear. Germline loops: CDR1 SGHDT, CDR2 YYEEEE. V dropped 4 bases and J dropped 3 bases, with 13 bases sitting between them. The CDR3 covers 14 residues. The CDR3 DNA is TGTGCCAGCAGCCCCTGGCCTGGAGACACTGAAGCTTTCTTT. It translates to CASSPWPGDTEAFF.

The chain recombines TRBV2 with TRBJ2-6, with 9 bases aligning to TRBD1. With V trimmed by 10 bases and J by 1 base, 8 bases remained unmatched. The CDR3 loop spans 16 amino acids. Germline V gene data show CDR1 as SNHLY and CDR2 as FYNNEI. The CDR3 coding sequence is TGTGCCAAAGGGACAGGGACTGCTTCTGGGGCCAACGTCCTGACTTTC. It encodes CAKGTGTASGANVLTF.

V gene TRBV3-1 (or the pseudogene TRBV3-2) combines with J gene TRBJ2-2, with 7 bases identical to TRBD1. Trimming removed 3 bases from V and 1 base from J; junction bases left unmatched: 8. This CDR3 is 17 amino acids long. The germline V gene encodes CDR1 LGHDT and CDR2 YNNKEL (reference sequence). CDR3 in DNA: TGTGCCAGCAGCCACCGAGACAGGGTCCTGAACACCGGGGAGCTGTTTTTT. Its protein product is CASSHRDRVLNTGELFF.

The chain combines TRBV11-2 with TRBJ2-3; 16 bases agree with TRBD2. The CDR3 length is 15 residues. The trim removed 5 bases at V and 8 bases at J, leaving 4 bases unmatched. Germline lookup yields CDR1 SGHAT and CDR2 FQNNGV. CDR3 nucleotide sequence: TGTGCCAGCAGCACCGGGACTAGCGGGGGGGGTACGCAGTATTTT. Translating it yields CASSTGTSGGGTQYF.

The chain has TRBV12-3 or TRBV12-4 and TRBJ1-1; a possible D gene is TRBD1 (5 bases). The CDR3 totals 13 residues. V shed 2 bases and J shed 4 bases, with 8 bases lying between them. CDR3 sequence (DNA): TGTGCCAGCAGTTTATTGGGGGGCACTGAAGCTTTCTTT. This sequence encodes CASSLLGGTEAFF.

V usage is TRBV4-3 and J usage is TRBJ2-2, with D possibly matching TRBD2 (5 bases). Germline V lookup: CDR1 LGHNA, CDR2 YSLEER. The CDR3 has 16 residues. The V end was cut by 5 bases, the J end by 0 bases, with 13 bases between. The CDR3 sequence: CASSDDRRANTGELFF. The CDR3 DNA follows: TGCGCCAGCAGCGATGACCGGCGGGCGAACACCGGGGAGCTGTTTTTT.

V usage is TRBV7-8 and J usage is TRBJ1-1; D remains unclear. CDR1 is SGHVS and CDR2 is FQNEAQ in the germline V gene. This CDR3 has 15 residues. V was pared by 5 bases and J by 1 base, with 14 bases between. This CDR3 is CASSPKRAGNTEAFF. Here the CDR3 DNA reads TGTGCCAGCAGCCCCAAGAGGGCGGGGAACACTGAAGCTTTCTTT.

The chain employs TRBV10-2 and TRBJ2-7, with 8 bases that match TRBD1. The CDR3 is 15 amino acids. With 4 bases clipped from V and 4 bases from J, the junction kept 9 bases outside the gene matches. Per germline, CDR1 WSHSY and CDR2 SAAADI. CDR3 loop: CASSGTGGKMYEQYF. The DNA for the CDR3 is TGCGCCAGCAGTGGTACAGGGGGAAAAATGTACGAGCAGTACTTC.

As DNA, the CDR3 is TGTGCCAGCAATAGAGGACCGGGACAGGGATACACCGGGGAGCTGTTTTTT. Amino acid sequence: CASNRGPGQGYTGELFF. This chain links TRBV16 with TRBJ2-2; 9 bases are a match to TRBD1. Germline CDR1 is KGHSY and CDR2 is FQNENV. J lost 3 bases, V lost 7 bases, and 12 bases had no gene match. The CDR3 loop spans 17 amino acids.

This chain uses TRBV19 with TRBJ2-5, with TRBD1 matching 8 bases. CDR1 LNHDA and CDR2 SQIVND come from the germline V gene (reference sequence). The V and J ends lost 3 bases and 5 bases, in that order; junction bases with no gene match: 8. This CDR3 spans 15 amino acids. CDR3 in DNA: TGTGCCAGTAGTATCTCCGGACAGGGATGGGAGACCCAGTACTTC. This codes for CASSISGQGWETQYF.

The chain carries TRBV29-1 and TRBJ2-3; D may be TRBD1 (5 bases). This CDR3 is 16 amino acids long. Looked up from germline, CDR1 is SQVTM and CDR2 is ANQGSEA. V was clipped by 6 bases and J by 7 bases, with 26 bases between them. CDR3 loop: CSVRLRQRAHWNTQYF. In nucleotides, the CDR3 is TGCAGCGTCAGATTGCGACAGCGAGCCCATTGGAATACGCAGTATTTT.

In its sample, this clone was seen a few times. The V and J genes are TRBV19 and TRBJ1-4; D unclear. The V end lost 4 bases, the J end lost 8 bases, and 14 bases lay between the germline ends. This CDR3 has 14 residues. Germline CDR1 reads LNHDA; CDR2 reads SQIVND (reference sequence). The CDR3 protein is CASSTTLGNEKLFF. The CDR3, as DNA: TGTGCCAGTAGTACCACCCTCGGGAACGAAAAACTGTTTTTT.

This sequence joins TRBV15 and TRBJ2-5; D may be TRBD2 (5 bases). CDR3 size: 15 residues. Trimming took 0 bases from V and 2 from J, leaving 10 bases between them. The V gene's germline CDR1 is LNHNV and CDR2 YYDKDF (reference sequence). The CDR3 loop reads CATSRDPDSQETQYF. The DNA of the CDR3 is TGTGCCACCAGCAGAGACCCGGACTCTCAAGAGACCCAGTACTTC.

The CDR3 spells CATKNRGWNEQFF. CDR3 DNA sequence: TGTGCCACCAAGAACAGGGGTTGGAATGAGCAGTTCTTC. The rearrangement joins TRBV12-3 or TRBV12-4 to TRBJ2-1, with 7 bases aligning to TRBD1. Losses at the gene ends were 10 bases for V and 7 bases for J; bases not matched to a gene: 10. CDR3 length: 13 amino acids.

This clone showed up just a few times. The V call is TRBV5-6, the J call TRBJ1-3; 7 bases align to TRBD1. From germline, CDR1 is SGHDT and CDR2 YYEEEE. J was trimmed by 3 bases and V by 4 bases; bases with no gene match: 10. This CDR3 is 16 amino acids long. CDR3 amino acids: CASSRRNRGDGNTIYF. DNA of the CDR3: TGTGCCAGCAGCCGTAGAAACAGGGGCGATGGAAACACCATATATTTT.

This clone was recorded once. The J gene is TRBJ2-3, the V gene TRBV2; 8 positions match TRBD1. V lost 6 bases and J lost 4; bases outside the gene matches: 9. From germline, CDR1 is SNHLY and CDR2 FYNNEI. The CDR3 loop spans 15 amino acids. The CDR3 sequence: CASSLQGDKADTQYF. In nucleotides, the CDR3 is TGTGCCAGCAGCCTACAGGGGGACAAGGCAGATACGCAGTATTTT.